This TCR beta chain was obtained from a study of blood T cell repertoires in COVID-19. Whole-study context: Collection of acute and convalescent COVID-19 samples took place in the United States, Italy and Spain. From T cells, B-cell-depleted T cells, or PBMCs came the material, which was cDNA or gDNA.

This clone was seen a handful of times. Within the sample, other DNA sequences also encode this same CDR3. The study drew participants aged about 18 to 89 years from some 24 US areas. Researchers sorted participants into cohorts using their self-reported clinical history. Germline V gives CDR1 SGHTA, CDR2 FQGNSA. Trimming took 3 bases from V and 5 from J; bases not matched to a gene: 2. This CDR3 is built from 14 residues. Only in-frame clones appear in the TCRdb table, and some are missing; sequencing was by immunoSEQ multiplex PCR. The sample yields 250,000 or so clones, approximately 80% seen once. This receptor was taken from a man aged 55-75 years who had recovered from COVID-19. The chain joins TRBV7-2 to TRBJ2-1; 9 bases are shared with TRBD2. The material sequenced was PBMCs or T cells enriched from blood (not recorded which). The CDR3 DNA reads TGTGCCAGCAGCTTGAGCGGGGGGAACAATGAGCAGTTCTTC. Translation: CASSLSGGNNEQFF.